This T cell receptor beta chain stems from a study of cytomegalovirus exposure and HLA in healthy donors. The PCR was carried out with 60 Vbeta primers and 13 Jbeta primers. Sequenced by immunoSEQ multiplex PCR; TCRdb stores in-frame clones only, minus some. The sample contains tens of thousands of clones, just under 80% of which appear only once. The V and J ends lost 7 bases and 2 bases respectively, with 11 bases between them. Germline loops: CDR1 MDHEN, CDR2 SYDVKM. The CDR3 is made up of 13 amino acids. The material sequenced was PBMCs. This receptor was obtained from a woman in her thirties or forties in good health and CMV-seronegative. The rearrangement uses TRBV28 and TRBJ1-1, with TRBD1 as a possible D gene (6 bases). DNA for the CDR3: TGTGCCAGCACCTCACAGGGAAACACTGAAGCTTTCTTT. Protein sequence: CASTSQGNTEAFF. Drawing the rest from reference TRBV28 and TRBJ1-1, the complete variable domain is DVKVTQSSRYLVKRTGEKVFLECVQDMDHENMFWYRQDPGLGLRLIYFSYDVKMKEKGDIPEGYSVSREKKERFSLILESASTNQTSMYLCASTSQGNTEAFFGQGTRLTVV.